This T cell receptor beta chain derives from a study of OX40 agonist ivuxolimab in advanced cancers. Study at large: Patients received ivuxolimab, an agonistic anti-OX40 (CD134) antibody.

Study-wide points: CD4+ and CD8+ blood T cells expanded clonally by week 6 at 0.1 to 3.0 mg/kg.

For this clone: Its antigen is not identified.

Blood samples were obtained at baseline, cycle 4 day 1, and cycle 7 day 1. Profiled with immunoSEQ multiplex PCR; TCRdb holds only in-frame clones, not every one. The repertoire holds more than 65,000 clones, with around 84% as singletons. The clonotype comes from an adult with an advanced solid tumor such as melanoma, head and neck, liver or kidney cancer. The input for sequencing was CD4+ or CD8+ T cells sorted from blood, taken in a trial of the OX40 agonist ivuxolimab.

Here the CDR3 DNA reads TGCAGCGTCGCTTCAGGGGGCTCGAACACTGAAGCTTTCTTT. This gives the protein CSVASGGSNTEAFF. The genes are TRBV29-1 and TRBJ1-1, with TRBD1 matching over 8 bases. This CDR3 is 14 amino acids long. After removal of 6 bases from V and 1 base from J, the junction contained 7 bases not matched to a gene. CDR1 is SQVTM, CDR2 ANQGSEA, per germline.